This T cell receptor (beta chain) came from a study of cytomegalovirus exposure and HLA in healthy donors. Notes on the study in general: Most TCR sequences were uncommon, yet certain public TCRs appeared in many donors.

To note about this clone: The antigen is undetermined.

Donors were nominally healthy when sampled, though unrecorded immune exposures were likely. PCR was performed using 60 Vbeta and 13 Jbeta primers. Measured with immunoSEQ multiplex PCR; TCRdb has only the in-frame clones, and not every one. Of about 160,000 clones in the sample, roughly four fifths were seen once. The germline V gene has CDR1 LNHDA and CDR2 SQIVND (reference sequence). CDR3 length: 16 amino acids. J was trimmed by 4 bases and V by 6 bases; bases with no gene match: 11. The sequencing sample was made of PBMCs. The chain couples TRBV19 to TRBJ2-2, with 7 bases aligning to TRBD2. The clonotype originates from a middle-aged man in good health and CMV-seropositive. CDR3 in amino acids: CASRYSGGDLTGELFF. As DNA, the CDR3 is TGTGCCAGTAGATATTCTGGGGGGGATCTCACCGGGGAGCTGTTTTTT.